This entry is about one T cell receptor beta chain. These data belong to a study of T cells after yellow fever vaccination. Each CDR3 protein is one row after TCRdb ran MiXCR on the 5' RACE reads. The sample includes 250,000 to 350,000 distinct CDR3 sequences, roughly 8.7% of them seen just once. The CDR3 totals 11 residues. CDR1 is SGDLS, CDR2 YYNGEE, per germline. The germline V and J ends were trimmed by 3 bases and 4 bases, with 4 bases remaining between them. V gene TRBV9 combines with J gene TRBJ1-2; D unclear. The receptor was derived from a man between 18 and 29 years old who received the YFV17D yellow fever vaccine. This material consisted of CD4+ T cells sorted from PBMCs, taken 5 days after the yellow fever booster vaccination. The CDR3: CASSGSYGYTF. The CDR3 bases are TGTGCCAGCAGCGGGTCCTATGGCTACACCTTC.